This TCR beta chain came from a study of blood T cell repertoires in COVID-19. Study-level information: COVID-19 samples from acute and convalescent phases originated in the United States, Italy and Spain. Sample material is recorded as cDNA or gDNA derived from T cells, B-cell-depleted T cells, or PBMCs.

The V end was cut by 0 bases, the J end by 3 bases, with 11 bases between. This CDR3 has 16 amino acids. CDR1 is LGHDT, CDR2 YNNKEL, per germline (reference sequence). As originally analysed: Reference gene primers were amplified, and this amplification served to estimate nucleated cell counts. Produced via immunoSEQ multiplex PCR; TCRdb's table is partial and in-frame only. The DNA gave D and trimming, while V, J and clone size come from that table. The sample has about 280,000 clones, about 89% seen once; the top ten hold about 8.6%. V gene TRBV3-1 (or the pseudogene TRBV3-2) combines with J gene TRBJ2-2; possibly TRBD2 for D (7 bases). This receptor was taken from a man between 40 and 49 years old with active or convalescent COVID-19. Sequencing used peripheral blood. CDR3 sequence reads: CASSQDAGAYTGELFF. The CDR3 DNA sequence: TGTGCCAGCAGCCAAGATGCGGGGGCCTACACCGGGGAGCTGTTTTTT.